This T cell receptor (beta chain) comes out of a study of OX40 agonist ivuxolimab in advanced cancers. Study-level points and caveats: At 0.1 to 3.0 mg/kg, clonal expansion of CD4+ and CD8+ blood T cells had occurred by week 6. Average numbers of expanded clones were greater in CD8+ T cells than in CD4+.

There are 12 residues in the CDR3. V was clipped by 7 bases and J by 5 bases, with 11 bases between them. Germline loops: CDR1 MNHEY, CDR2 SVGAGI. Method: immunoSEQ multiplex PCR; TCRdb's copy keeps in-frame clones and lacks some. This table has 72,000 or so clones, 75% to 90% appearing once. Worth noting for this clone: Its antigen is undetermined.

Patients with a history of autoimmune disease or on systemic immunosuppression were excluded. The timepoints at which blood was sampled were baseline, cycle 4 day 1, and cycle 7 day 1. The V and J genes are TRBV6-5 and TRBJ1-2; weak D call: TRBD1 (5 bases). The input for sequencing was CD4+ or CD8+ T cells sorted from blood, taken in a trial of the OX40 agonist ivuxolimab. The sequence derives from an adult with an advanced solid tumor such as melanoma, head and neck, liver or kidney cancer. CDR3 sequence reads: CASTNPGYGYTF. The CDR3 nucleotides are TGTGCCAGCACCAACCCAGGGTATGGCTACACCTTC.